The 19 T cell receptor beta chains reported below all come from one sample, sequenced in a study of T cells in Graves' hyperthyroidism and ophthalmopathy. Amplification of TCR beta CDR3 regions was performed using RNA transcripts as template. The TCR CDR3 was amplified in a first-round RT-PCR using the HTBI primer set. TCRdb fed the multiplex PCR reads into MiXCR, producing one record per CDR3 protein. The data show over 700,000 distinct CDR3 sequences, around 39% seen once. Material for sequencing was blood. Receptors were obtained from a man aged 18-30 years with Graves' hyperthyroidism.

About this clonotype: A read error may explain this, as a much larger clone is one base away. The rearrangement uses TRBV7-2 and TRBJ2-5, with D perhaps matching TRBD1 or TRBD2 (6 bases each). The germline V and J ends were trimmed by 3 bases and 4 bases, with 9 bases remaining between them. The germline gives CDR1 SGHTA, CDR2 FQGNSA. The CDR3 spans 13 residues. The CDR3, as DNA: TGTGCCAGCAGCTTCCGGGGGCCAGAGACCCAGTACTTC. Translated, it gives CASSFRGPETQYF.

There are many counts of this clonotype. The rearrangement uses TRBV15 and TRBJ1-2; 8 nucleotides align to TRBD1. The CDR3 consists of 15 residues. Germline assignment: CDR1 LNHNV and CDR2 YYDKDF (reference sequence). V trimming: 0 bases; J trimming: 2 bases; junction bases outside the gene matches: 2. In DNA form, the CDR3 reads TGTGCCACCAGCAGAGAAACAGGGGGAAACTATGGCTACACCTTC. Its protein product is CATSRETGGNYGYTF.

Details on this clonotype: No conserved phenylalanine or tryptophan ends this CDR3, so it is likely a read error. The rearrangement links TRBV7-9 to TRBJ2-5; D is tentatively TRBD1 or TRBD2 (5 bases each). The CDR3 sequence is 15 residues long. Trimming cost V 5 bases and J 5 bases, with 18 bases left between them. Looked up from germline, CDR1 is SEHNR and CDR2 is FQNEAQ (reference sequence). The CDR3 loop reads CASSPRLGVRETQYL. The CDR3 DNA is TGTGCCAGCAGCCCCCGGTTGGGGGTTCGGGAGACCCAGTACCTC.

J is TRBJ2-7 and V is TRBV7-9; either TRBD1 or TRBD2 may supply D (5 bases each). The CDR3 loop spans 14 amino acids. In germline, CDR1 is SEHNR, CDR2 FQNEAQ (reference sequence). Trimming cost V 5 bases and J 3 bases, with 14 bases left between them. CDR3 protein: CASSPRPGGYEQYF. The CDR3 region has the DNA TGTGCCAGCAGCCCCCGACCTGGGGGCTACGAGCAGTACTTC.

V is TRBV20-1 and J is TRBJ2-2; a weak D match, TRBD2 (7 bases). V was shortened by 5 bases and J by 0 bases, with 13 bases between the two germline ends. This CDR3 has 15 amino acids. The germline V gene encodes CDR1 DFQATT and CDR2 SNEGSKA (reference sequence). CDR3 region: CSARRGGPNTGELFF. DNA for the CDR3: TGCAGTGCTCGGAGGGGGGGGCCGAACACCGGGGAGCTGTTTTTT.

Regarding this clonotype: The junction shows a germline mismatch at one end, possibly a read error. CDR3 DNA sequence: TGTGCCAGCAGTTACTCGGGCCCTCGGGGGCTGAAGCTTCTCTTT. Translating it yields CASSYSGPRGLKLLF. The chain links TRBV2 to TRBJ1-1, with TRBD1 as a possible D gene (6 bases). The CDR3 runs 15 residues. Germline V gene data show CDR1 as SNHLY and CDR2 as FYNNEI.

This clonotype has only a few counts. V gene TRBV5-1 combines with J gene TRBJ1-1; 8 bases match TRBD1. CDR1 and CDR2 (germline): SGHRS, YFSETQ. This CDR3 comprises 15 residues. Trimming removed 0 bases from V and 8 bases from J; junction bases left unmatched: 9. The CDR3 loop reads CASSLGSTGVFEAFF. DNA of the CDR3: TGCGCCAGCAGCTTGGGATCGACAGGGGTTTTCGAAGCTTTCTTT.

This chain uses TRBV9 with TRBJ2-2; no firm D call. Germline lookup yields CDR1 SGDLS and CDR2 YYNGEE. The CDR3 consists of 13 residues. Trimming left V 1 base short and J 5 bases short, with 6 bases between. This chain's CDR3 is CASSVYETGELFF. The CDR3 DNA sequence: TGTGCCAGCAGCGTATACGAAACCGGGGAGCTGTTTTTT.

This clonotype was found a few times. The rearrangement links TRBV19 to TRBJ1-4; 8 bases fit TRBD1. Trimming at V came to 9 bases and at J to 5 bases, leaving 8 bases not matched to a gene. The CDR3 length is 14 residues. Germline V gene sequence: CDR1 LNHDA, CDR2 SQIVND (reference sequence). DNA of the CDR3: TGTGCCAGCTCACCCCAGGGGGCAAATGAAAAACTGTTTTTT. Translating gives CASSPQGANEKLFF.

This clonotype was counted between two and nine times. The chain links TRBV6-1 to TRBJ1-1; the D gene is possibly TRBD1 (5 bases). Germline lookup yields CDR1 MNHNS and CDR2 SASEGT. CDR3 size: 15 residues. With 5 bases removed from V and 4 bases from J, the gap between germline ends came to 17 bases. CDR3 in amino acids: CASSPLDGGTTEAFF. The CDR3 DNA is TGTGCCAGCAGTCCCCTCGATGGGGGTACCACTGAAGCTTTCTTT.

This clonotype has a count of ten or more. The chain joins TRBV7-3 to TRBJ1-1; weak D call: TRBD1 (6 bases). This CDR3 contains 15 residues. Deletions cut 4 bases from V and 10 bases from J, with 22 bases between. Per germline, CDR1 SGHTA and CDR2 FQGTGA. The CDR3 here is CASSSGVRGGRSAFF. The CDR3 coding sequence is TGTGCCAGCAGCTCCGGCGTCAGGGGAGGGCGATCAGCTTTCTTT.

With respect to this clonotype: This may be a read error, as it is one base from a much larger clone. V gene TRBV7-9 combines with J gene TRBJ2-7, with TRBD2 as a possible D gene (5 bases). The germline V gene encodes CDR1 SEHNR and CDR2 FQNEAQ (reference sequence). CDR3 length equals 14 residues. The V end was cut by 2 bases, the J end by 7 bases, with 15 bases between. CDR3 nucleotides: TGTGCCAGCAGCTTAATGGGTGGATCGGGGGAGCAGTACTTC. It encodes CASSLMGGSGEQYF.

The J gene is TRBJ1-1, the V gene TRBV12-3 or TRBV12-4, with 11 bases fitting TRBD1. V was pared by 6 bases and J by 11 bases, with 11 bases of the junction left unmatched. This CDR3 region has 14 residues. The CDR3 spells CASRRPGQGVGAFF. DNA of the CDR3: TGTGCCAGCAGACGACCGGGACAGGGGGTTGGGGCTTTCTTT.

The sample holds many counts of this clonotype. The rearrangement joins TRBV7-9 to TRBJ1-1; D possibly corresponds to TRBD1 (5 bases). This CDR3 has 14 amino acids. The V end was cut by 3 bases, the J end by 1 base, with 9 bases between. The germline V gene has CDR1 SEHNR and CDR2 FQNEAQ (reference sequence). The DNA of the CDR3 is TGTGCCAGCAGCTTGGCAGGGAGGAACACTGAAGCTTTCTTT. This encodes CASSLAGRNTEAFF.

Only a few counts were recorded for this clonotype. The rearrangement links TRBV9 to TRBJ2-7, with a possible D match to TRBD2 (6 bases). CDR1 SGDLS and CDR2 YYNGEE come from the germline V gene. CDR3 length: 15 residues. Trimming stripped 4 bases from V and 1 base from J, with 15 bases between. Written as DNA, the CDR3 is TGTGCCAGCAGCCCTCGGGACTTTCCTTCCTACGAGCAGTACTTC. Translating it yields CASSPRDFPSYEQYF. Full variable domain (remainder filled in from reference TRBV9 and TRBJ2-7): DSGVTQTPKHLITATGQRVTLRCSPRSGDLSVYWYQQSLDQGLQFLIQYYNGEERAKGNILERFSAQQFPDLHSELNLSSLELGDSALYFCASSPRDFPSYEQYFGPGTRLTVT.

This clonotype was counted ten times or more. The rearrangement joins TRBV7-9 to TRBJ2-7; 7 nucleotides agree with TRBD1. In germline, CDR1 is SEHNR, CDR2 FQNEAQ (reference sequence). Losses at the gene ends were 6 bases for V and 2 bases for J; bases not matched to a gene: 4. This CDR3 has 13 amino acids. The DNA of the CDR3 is TGTGCCAGCAGGTCCGGGACAGCCTACGAGCAGTACTTC. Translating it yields CASRSGTAYEQYF.

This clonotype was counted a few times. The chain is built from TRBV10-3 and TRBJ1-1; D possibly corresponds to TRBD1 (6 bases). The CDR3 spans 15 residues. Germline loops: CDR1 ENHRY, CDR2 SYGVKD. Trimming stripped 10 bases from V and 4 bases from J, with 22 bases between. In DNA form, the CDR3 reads TGTGCCAGCTACTTTCCGGGGGGCGGGAGCACTGAAGCTTTCTTT. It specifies CASYFPGGGSTEAFF.

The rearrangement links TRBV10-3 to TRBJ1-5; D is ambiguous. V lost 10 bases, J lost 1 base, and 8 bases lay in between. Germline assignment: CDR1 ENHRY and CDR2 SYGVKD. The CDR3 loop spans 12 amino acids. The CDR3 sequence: CATGGSNQPQHF. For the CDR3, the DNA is TGTGCCACCGGCGGAAGCAATCAGCCCCAGCATTTT.

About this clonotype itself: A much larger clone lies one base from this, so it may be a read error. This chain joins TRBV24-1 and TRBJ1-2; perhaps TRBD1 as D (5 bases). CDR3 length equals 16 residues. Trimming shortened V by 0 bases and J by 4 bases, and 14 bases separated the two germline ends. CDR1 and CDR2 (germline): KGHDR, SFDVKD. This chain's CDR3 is CATSDLHPPRAYGYTF. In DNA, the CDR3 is TGTGCCACCAGTGATTTGCACCCCCCCAGGGCCTATGGCTACACCTTC.